A single sample is the source of the 3 T cell receptor beta chains below, sequenced in a study of cytomegalovirus exposure and HLA in healthy donors. Assay: immunoSEQ multiplex PCR; the TCRdb copy retains only in-frame clones and omits some. The repertoire consists of fewer than 400,000 clones, with roughly 88% occurring once and the leading ten covering about 0.8%. The sequencing sample was made of PBMCs. The receptors here all came from a woman between 18 and 29 years old in good health and CMV-seronegative.

The chain carries TRBV9 and TRBJ2-1; TRBD2 matches at 12 bases. This CDR3 is built from 16 residues. Looked up from germline, CDR1 is SGDLS and CDR2 is YYNGEE. After removal of 3 bases from V and 7 bases from J, the junction contained 8 bases not matched to a gene. DNA for the CDR3: TGTGCCAGCAGCGCCCGACTAGCGGGAGTTCAAAATGAGCAGTTCTTC. Residues: CASSARLAGVQNEQFF.

J is TRBJ1-1 and V is TRBV18, with D possibly matching TRBD1 (5 bases). Germline lookup yields CDR1 KGHSH and CDR2 LQKENI. CDR3 length equals 13 residues. V was trimmed by 6 bases and J by 1 base, leaving 9 bases between them. CDR3: CASSLDRNTEAFF. CDR3 nucleotide sequence: TGTGCCAGCTCCCTAGACAGGAACACTGAAGCTTTCTTT.

The chain is built from TRBV27 and TRBJ1-2; 8 nucleotides match TRBD1. The CDR3 covers 15 residues. Per the germline V gene, CDR1 is MNHEY and CDR2 is SMNVEV (reference sequence). V lost 8 bases, J lost 7 bases, and 15 bases stayed unmatched. In nucleotides, the CDR3 is TGTGCCAGCTACTCCACCGGGACAGGAGACGCTGGCTACACCTTC. Translation: CASYSTGTGDAGYTF.